This T cell receptor beta chain appears in the sequencing data of a study of OX40 agonist ivuxolimab in advanced cancers. With regard to the full study: Ivuxolimab was a fully human IgG2 agonistic monoclonal antibody targeting the costimulatory receptor OX40 (CD134). Intravenous ivuxolimab was administered to patients every 2 weeks at six dose levels: 0.01, 0.1, 0.3, 1.5, 3 and 10 mg/kg. Of the 50 to 55 patients in dose escalation, approximately 20 had hepatocellular carcinoma, around 15 had melanoma, 9 had renal cell carcinoma and 9 had head and neck cancer. The dose-escalation cohort was roughly 83% male with a mean age of approximately 60 years, ranging from about 23 to 85. Patients were allowed to have had prior anti-PD-1, anti-PD-L1 or anti-CTLA-4 therapy, and around 40% of the dose-escalation patients had previously received checkpoint inhibitors. Three dose-escalation patients achieved partial responses, one with hepatocellular carcinoma and two with cutaneous melanoma. The purpose of peripheral TCRbeta sequencing was to test whether ivuxolimab changed TCR sequence diversity and led to clonal T-cell expansion. The paper describes the monotherapy dose-escalation part (N = 52 patients) of the phase I trial of ivuxolimab. Study-wide findings and limitations: Partial responders in the 0.1-3.0 mg/kg groups had among the lowest normalized peripheral clonal expansion, especially among CD8+ T cells. After ivuxolimab, CD8+ T cells had more expanded clones than CD4+ T cells on average. The antigen specificity of the peripheral T cells that underwent clonal expansion was not determined. At doses of 0.1 to 3.0 mg/kg, clonal expansion of both CD4+ and CD8+ blood T cells was observed from baseline to week 6. Low levels of normalized T-cell clonal expansion were also seen in some patients who did not respond.

As encoded in the germline V gene, CDR1 is KGHSH while CDR2 is LQKENI. The junction carries 10 bases between V and J, which are trimmed by 4 bases and 4 bases respectively. The CDR3, from cysteine to phenylalanine, totals 13 residues. Kept here is only the CDR3 DNA, which spans 39 bases and is read in frame from base 1. Genomic DNA was extracted from sorted cells for sequencing of the TCRbeta CDR3 region. The immunoSEQ Assay was used for sequencing of TCRbeta CDR3 regions. TCRdb obtained this table from immuneACCESS and retained in-frame rearrangements with V and J assigned. These tables miss some clones; where compared with another copy, unresolved V genes account for less than half of the shortfall, and the remainder is unexplained. This sample is represented by about 58,000 clones; around 84% of them were singletons. About 1% of the sample goes to the ten largest clones. The trial excluded patients who had a history of autoimmune disease or were on systemic immunosuppression. Peripheral blood for TCR sequencing was drawn from every dose cohort at baseline, at cycle 4 day 1 and at cycle 7 day 1. Samples were obtained from an open-label, multicenter, first-in-human phase I dose-escalation trial of ivuxolimab. Adults with locally advanced or metastatic melanoma, renal cell, hepatocellular, or head and neck squamous cell carcinoma were enrolled in the trial. Before TCR sequencing, CD4+ T cells and CD8+ T cells were sorted from peripheral blood as separate populations.

A word on this clone: Its antigen is currently not known. Within one base of it there is no much larger clone, and no base qualities were kept.

This material consisted of CD4+ or CD8+ T cells sorted from blood, taken in a trial of the OX40 agonist ivuxolimab. The sequence was collected from an adult with an advanced solid tumor such as melanoma, head and neck, liver or kidney cancer. This sequence uses TRBV18 and TRBJ1-1; the D segment could be TRBD1, given 5 matching bases. This receptor carries the CDR3 CASSQGKSTEAFF. The nucleotides are TGTGCCAGCTCACAGGGGAAGAGCACTGAAGCTTTCTTT.